This entry lists 26 T cell receptor beta chains sequenced from one sample in a study of beta chain features in type 1 diabetes. These receptors lack a known antigen. As every portion of the isolated RNA was reverse transcribed, the sequencing read expressed TCRB transcripts. TCRdb's copy holds only in-frame clones and misses some; the assay was immunoSEQ multiplex PCR. The table shows over 150,000 clones, with roughly 8% occurring only once. Study results and caveats: Shortening of TCRB CDR3s, moderate but significant, appeared in all four CD4+ subsets of Type 1 diabetes patients.

Input material: central memory CD4+ T cells from blood. All receptors come from a woman between 35 and 50 years old with type 1 diabetes.

This clone has more than one count but fewer than ten. The chain has TRBV29-1 and TRBJ2-5, with D possibly being TRBD1 (5 bases). The CDR3 is made up of 14 amino acids. In germline, CDR1 is SQVTM, CDR2 ANQGSEA. The germline V and J ends were trimmed by 4 bases and 4 bases, with 16 bases remaining between them. The CDR3 DNA reads as TGCAGCGTTGTTCCAGGACACAAGGTAGAGACCCAGTACTTC. It specifies CSVVPGHKVETQYF.

V usage is TRBV4-3 and J usage is TRBJ1-5; no reliable D call. Germline-derived CDR1 and CDR2 are LGHNA and YSLEER. This CDR3 is built from 15 residues. V was cut by 2 bases and J by 0 bases, with 8 bases left in between. CDR3 in amino acids: CASSQLLYSNQPQHF. In nucleotides, the CDR3 is TGCGCCAGCAGCCAACTGCTCTATAGCAATCAGCCCCAGCATTTT.

The sample holds a few counts of this clone. V gene TRBV29-1 combines with J gene TRBJ2-3, with 15 nucleotides matching TRBD2. V lost 6 bases to trimming and J lost 4 bases; unmatched junction nucleotides: 17. The CDR3 runs 19 residues. Looked up from germline, CDR1 is SQVTM and CDR2 is ANQGSEA. The CDR3 loop is CSVPTAGTSGRSRADTQYF. The CDR3 DNA follows: TGCAGCGTCCCAACTGCCGGGACTAGCGGGAGGAGTCGGGCAGATACGCAGTATTTT.

This sequence joins TRBV7-9 and TRBJ1-1; D gene unclear. Trimming pared 0 bases from V and 1 base from J, leaving 6 bases between. This CDR3 contains 14 residues. Looked up from germline, CDR1 is SEHNR and CDR2 is FQNEAQ (reference sequence). The CDR3: CASSLAAGNTEAFF. The CDR3 DNA follows: TGTGCCAGCAGCTTAGCAGCAGGGAACACTGAAGCTTTCTTT.

The chain couples TRBV5-1 to TRBJ2-3, with D possibly being TRBD2 (5 bases). Germline CDR1 SGHRS, CDR2 YFSETQ. The CDR3 totals 15 residues. V lost 0 bases and J lost 4, with 12 bases in between. For the CDR3, the DNA is TGCGCCAGCAGCTTGGAGAACGGGATGGCAGATACGCAGTATTTT. The encoded protein is CASSLENGMADTQYF.

In its sample, this clone was seen a few times. The gene calls are TRBV5-1 and TRBJ2-5, with 9 nucleotides matching TRBD1. Near its end, the DNA agrees better with TRBJ2-7, so the J call may be wrong. Germline V gives CDR1 SGHRS, CDR2 YFSETQ. The CDR3 is made up of 15 amino acids. CDR3 region: CASRPPGTGLVEQYF. The DNA of the CDR3 is TGCGCCAGCAGGCCCCCCGGGACAGGGCTGGTCGAGCAGTACTTC.

At least ten counts were recorded for this clone. The chain combines TRBV6-6 with TRBJ1-1; D remains unclear. The CDR3 has 13 residues. V shed 6 bases and J shed 3 bases, with 11 bases lying between them. Germline CDR1 MNHNY, CDR2 SVGAGI (reference sequence). In DNA form, the CDR3 reads TGTGCCAGCAGAGTTCATGCGGACACTGAAGCTTTCTTT. It specifies CASRVHADTEAFF.

The chain couples TRBV5-4 to TRBJ1-3; D may be TRBD1 (6 bases). This CDR3 contains 16 residues. V was cut by 4 bases and J by 2 bases, with 16 bases left in between. Germline lookup yields CDR1 SGHNT and CDR2 YYREEE (reference sequence). The CDR3: CASSPGRGFAGNTIYF. Written as DNA, the CDR3 is TGTGCCAGCAGCCCCGGTAGGGGGTTCGCTGGAAACACCATATATTTT.

There are a few counts of this clone. V gene TRBV6-6 combines with J gene TRBJ2-5, with TRBD1 as a possible D gene (5 bases). The V end lost 4 bases, the J end lost 1 base, and 7 bases lay between the germline ends. Germline lookup yields CDR1 MNHNY and CDR2 SVGAGI (reference sequence). The CDR3 is 13 amino acids. Here the CDR3 DNA reads TGTGCCAGCAGTTTAGACAGCCAAGAGACCCAGTACTTC. Translating gives CASSLDSQETQYF.

The CDR3 coding sequence is TGTGCCAGCAGCTTAGAATTGCGCGAGCAGTACTTC. Protein sequence: CASSLELREQYF. The chain is built from TRBV11-2 and TRBJ2-7; D gene ambiguous. This CDR3 is 12 amino acids long. Germline V gene lookup returns CDR1 SGHAT and CDR2 FQNNGV. V was pared by 0 bases and J by 6 bases, with 6 bases between.

The chain combines TRBV5-1 with TRBJ2-3, with 14 bases aligning to TRBD2. This CDR3 has 17 amino acids. The V gene end was trimmed by 4 bases and the J gene end by 2 bases; junction bases not matched to a gene: 6. Germline V gene lookup returns CDR1 SGHRS and CDR2 YFSETQ. The CDR3 protein is CASSPRTSGGFTDTQYF. CDR3 in DNA: TGCGCCAGCAGCCCACGGACTAGCGGGGGGTTCACAGATACGCAGTATTTT.

This clone was recorded a few times. V usage is TRBV6-6 and J usage is TRBJ1-5; maybe TRBD1 (6 bases). V gave up 2 bases and J gave up 3 bases, with 11 bases separating them. Germline CDR1 is MNHNY and CDR2 is SVGAGI (reference sequence). The CDR3 sequence is 15 residues long. The DNA for the CDR3 is TGTGCCAGCAGTTACGGAGGACAGCCCAATCAGCCCCAGCATTTT. This gives the protein CASSYGGQPNQPQHF.

In this sample, this clone turned up a few times. The rearrangement joins TRBV20-1 to TRBJ1-5; D call uncertain. Looked up from germline, CDR1 is DFQATT and CDR2 is SNEGSKA (reference sequence). Trimming pared 6 bases from V and 1 base from J, leaving 4 bases between. This CDR3 is built from 11 residues. The CDR3 coding sequence is TGCAGTGCGCGAAGCAATCAGCCCCAGCATTTT. This sequence encodes CSARSNQPQHF.

Remarks on this clone: Compared with germline, one end of the junction differs, possibly owing to a read error. The chain carries TRBV18 and TRBJ1-1; D gene ambiguous. Looked up from germline, CDR1 is KGHSH and CDR2 is LQKENI. This CDR3 spans 13 amino acids. The CDR3 sequence is CASAPRGNTEAFF. The DNA for the CDR3 is TGTGCCAGCGCACCCCGGGGGAACACTGAAGCTTTCTTT. Filled out from reference TRBV18 and TRBJ1-1, the complete variable domain reads NAGVMQNPRHLVRRRGQEARLRCSPMKGHSHVYWYRQLPEEGLKFMVYLQKENIIDESGMPKERFSAEFPKEGPSILRIQQVVRGDSAAYFCASAPRGNTEAFFGQGTRLTVV.

This chain links TRBV5-1 with TRBJ2-1; D might be TRBD2 (7 bases). The germline V and J ends were trimmed by 7 bases and 5 bases, with 19 bases remaining between them. Germline-derived CDR1 and CDR2 are SGHRS and YFSETQ. The CDR3 consists of 15 residues. The CDR3 region has the DNA TGCGCCAGCCAGGCGGAGGGGGGGAGGAACAATGAGCAGTTCTTC. Encoded protein: CASQAEGGRNNEQFF.

The V and J genes are TRBV28 and TRBJ2-4, with D uncertain. The CDR3 totals 15 residues. Germline V gene lookup returns CDR1 MDHEN and CDR2 SYDVKM. Trimming removed 5 bases from V and 0 bases from J, with 11 bases in between. CDR3 nucleotides: TGTGCCAGCAGTACTAAAAGAGGAGCCAAAAACATTCAGTACTTC. Its protein product is CASSTKRGAKNIQYF. The whole variable domain, filled in from reference TRBV28 and TRBJ2-4, reads DVKVTQSSRYLVKRTGEKVFLECVQDMDHENMFWYRQDPGLGLRLIYFSYDVKMKEKGDIPEGYSVSREKKERFSLILESASTNQTSMYLCASSTKRGAKNIQYFGAGTRLSVL.

This clone was seen only a few times. At the DNA level, this CDR3 is encoded by other sequences in the same sample as well. The chain is built from TRBV28 and TRBJ2-7; 10 nucleotides line up with TRBD2. Trimming took 5 bases from V and 0 from J; bases not matched to a gene: 4. Germline loops: CDR1 MDHEN, CDR2 SYDVKM. CDR3 length equals 15 residues. This chain's CDR3 is CASSRTSGSSYEQYF. The CDR3 DNA reads as TGTGCCAGCAGTCGGACTAGCGGTAGCTCCTACGAGCAGTACTTC. The whole variable domain, remainder taken from reference TRBV28 and TRBJ2-7, is DVKVTQSSRYLVKRTGEKVFLECVQDMDHENMFWYRQDPGLGLRLIYFSYDVKMKEKGDIPEGYSVSREKKERFSLILESASTNQTSMYLCASSRTSGSSYEQYFGPGTRLTVT.

This clone was detected only a few times. The V call is TRBV5-1, the J call TRBJ1-3, with no clear D. The V end was cut by 0 bases, the J end by 3 bases, with 7 bases between. This CDR3 is 14 amino acids long. Looked up from germline, CDR1 is SGHRS and CDR2 is YFSETQ. Here the CDR3 DNA reads TGCGCCAGCAGCTTGGGAGATGGTGGAAACACCATATATTTT. Amino acid sequence: CASSLGDGGNTIYF.

The chain combines TRBV5-1 with TRBJ1-1; TRBD1 matches 7 bases. Unmatched junction bases numbered 5, after V lost 3 bases and J lost 3 bases. The germline V gene has CDR1 SGHRS and CDR2 YFSETQ. The CDR3 sequence is 14 residues long. As DNA, the CDR3 is TGCGCCAGCAGCTCCCTACAGGGGCACACTGAAGCTTTCTTT. It specifies CASSSLQGHTEAFF.

This clone turned up a few times. This chain joins TRBV12-5 and TRBJ2-7; TRBD1 agrees at 9 bases. Germline lookup yields CDR1 LGHNT and CDR2 FRNRAP. V shed 4 bases, J shed 0 bases, and the junction held 4 bases outside the gene matches. The CDR3 spans 15 residues. The CDR3 loop is CASGWGTGSSYEQYF. CDR3 nucleotides: TGTGCTAGTGGTTGGGGGACAGGGAGCTCCTACGAGCAGTACTTC.

The chain uses TRBV7-2 and TRBJ1-1, with TRBD1 as a possible D gene (6 bases). V was cut by 7 bases and J by 3 bases, with 18 bases left in between. The CDR3 totals 15 residues. Germline V gene data show CDR1 as SGHTA and CDR2 as FQGNSA. CDR3 protein: CASKKPGGRYTEAFF. The DNA of the CDR3 is TGTGCCAGCAAAAAACCTGGGGGCAGGTACACTGAAGCTTTCTTT. The full variable domain, completed using reference TRBV7-2 and TRBJ1-1, is GAGVSQSPSNKVTEKGKDVELRCDPISGHTALYWYRQSLGQGLEFLIYFQGNSAPDKSGLPSDRFSAERTGGSVSTLTIQRTQQEDSAVYLCASKKPGGRYTEAFFGQGTRLTVV.

A few counts support this clone. V is TRBV19 and J is TRBJ1-5; D perhaps matches TRBD1 (5 bases). This CDR3 spans 14 amino acids. Trimming removed 4 bases from V and 8 bases from J, with 15 bases in between. Germline loops: CDR1 LNHDA, CDR2 SQIVND (reference sequence). The DNA of the CDR3 is TGTGCCAGTAGTACCCTTCAGGGCAGGGAGCCCCAGCATTTT. Residues: CASSTLQGREPQHF. Using reference TRBV19 and TRBJ1-5 for the parts outside the CDR3, the full variable domain is DGGITQSPKYLFRKEGQNVTLSCEQNLNHDAMYWYRQDPGQGLRLIYYSQIVNDFQKGDIAEGYSVSREKKESFPLTVTSAQKNPTAFYLCASSTLQGREPQHFGDGTRLSIL.

The V gene is TRBV5-4, the J gene TRBJ2-2, with D unresolved. Germline V CDR1 and CDR2: SGHNT, YYREEE (reference sequence). Deletions cut 4 bases from V and 0 bases from J, with 13 bases between. The CDR3 consists of 16 residues. Written as DNA, the CDR3 is TGTGCCAGCAGCCAGTTCGCCAGTTCGAACACCGGGGAGCTGTTTTTT. Its translation: CASSQFASSNTGELFF.

This clone turned up a few times. The genes are TRBV18 and TRBJ2-7; D is perhaps TRBD1 (5 bases). Germline CDR1 is KGHSH and CDR2 is LQKENI. This CDR3 spans 16 amino acids. V lost 0 bases and J lost 0, with 12 bases in between. In DNA form, the CDR3 reads TGTGCCAGCTCACCACCGAACAGGTTTTCCTCCTACGAGCAGTACTTC. Encoded protein: CASSPPNRFSSYEQYF.

The rearrangement links TRBV7-3 to TRBJ2-1, with D maybe TRBD1 (5 bases). The CDR3 runs to 14 residues. V lost 3 bases, J lost 5 bases, and 11 bases lay in between. CDR1 and CDR2 (germline): SGHTA, FQGTGA. CDR3 sequence (DNA): TGTGCCAGCAGCTTGGACAATTCCGACAATGAGCAGTTCTTC. Translated: CASSLDNSDNEQFF.

This clone came up many times. This chain connects TRBV7-2 to TRBJ2-3; the match to TRBD2 covers 7 bases. V lost 2 bases and J lost 6; bases outside the gene matches: 11. The CDR3 length is 16 residues. Germline V lookup: CDR1 SGHTA, CDR2 FQGNSA. This CDR3 reads CASSLYVGGPIDTQYF. DNA of the CDR3: TGTGCCAGCAGCTTATATGTGGGAGGGCCTATCGATACGCAGTATTTT.